This T cell receptor beta chain was found in a study of shared clonotypes between healthy human individuals. Broader study findings: Clonotype sharing among donors was thought likely to change with sequencing depth. Investigators collected only blood, and repertoires in tissues likely differ.

This clone was seen just once. What it recognizes is unknown. Sequencing was performed with immunoSEQ multiplex PCR; in TCRdb, only in-frame clones are kept and a portion is missing. The sample includes around 700,000 clones, less than 80% of them seen just once. V trimming: 6 bases; J trimming: 4 bases; junction bases outside the gene matches: 6. CDR3 length equals 15 residues. The V gene's germline CDR1 is LNHDA and CDR2 SQIVND (reference sequence). The specimen was memory CD4+ T cells sorted from blood. This sample's subset: CD45RA-negative fraction. This sequence originates from a woman younger than 45 in good health. J is TRBJ2-5 and V is TRBV19, with 12 bases that match TRBD2. The CDR3 reads CASRETSGGGETQYF. CDR3 bases: TGTGCCAGTAGGGAGACTAGCGGGGGAGGAGAGACCCAGTACTTC.